The 23 T cell receptor beta chains below were found in one sample sequenced in a study of blood T cells in healthy people across ages. Together with a sample-barcoded 5' primer, a J-beta primer mix was included in a second PCR lasting about 7 to 11 cycles. TCRdb called the 5' RACE reads again in MiXCR, with one record for every CDR3 protein. This sample has hundreds of thousands of distinct CDR3 sequences, with under 70% found just once. The sample taken for sequencing was blood. The receptors here all came from a man aged 55-75 years in good health.

The rearrangement uses TRBV4-1 and TRBJ2-3; 8 bases line up with TRBD2. CDR3 size: 16 residues. The V segment lost 0 bases and the J segment 4 bases; nucleotides outside the gene matches: 6. Germline CDR1 and CDR2: MGHRA and YSYEKL. Here the CDR3 reads CASSQEGLGYPDTQYF. The CDR3 region has the DNA TGCGCCAGCAGCCAAGAGGGACTAGGCTATCCAGATACGCAGTATTTT.

This chain joins TRBV5-1 and TRBJ2-7; TRBD1 matches 8 bases. V was pared by 0 bases and J by 9 bases, with 14 bases of the junction left unmatched. The CDR3 covers 16 residues. CDR1 and CDR2 (germline): SGHRS, YFSETQ. CDR3 DNA: TGCGCCAGCAGCTTGGACCTCGGGACAGGCCTGCCTTTGCAGTACTTC. It codes for CASSLDLGTGLPLQYF. The entire variable domain, with the rest obtained from reference TRBV5-1 and TRBJ2-7, is as follows: KAGVTQTPRYLIKTRGQQVTLSCSPISGHRSVSWYQQTPGQGLQFLFEYFSETQRNKGNFPGRFSGRQFSNSRSEMNVSTLELGDSALYLCASSLDLGTGLPLQYFGPGTRLTVT.

To note about this clonotype: This may come from a read error, since a much larger clone is one base off. The rearrangement joins TRBV10-3 to TRBJ2-6; D is uncertain. Trimming removed 6 bases from V and 0 bases from J, with 3 bases in between. CDR1 and CDR2 from the germline V gene are ENHRY and SYGVKD. The CDR3 runs 13 residues. CDR3 coding DNA: TGTGCCATCAGGGACTCTGGGGCCAACGTCCTGACTTTC. It codes for CAIRDSGANVLTF.

The V and J genes are TRBV10-3 and TRBJ1-5, with a tentative D call TRBD1 (6 bases). The CDR3 runs 15 residues. CDR1 and CDR2 from the germline V gene are ENHRY and SYGVKD. V lost 0 bases, J lost 0 bases, and 6 bases lay in between. The DNA of the CDR3 is TGTGCCATCAGTGAGTCAGGGGGTAGCAATCAGCCCCAGCATTTT. Amino acid sequence: CAISESGGSNQPQHF.

The chain uses TRBV7-9 and TRBJ2-7; no firm D call. This CDR3 region has 12 residues. CDR1 and CDR2 (germline): SEHNR, FQNEAQ (reference sequence). Trimming took off 4 bases at V and 3 bases at J, with 7 bases between the two ends. CDR3 loop: CASSSKNYEQYF. As DNA, the CDR3 is TGTGCCAGCAGCTCGAAAAACTACGAGCAGTACTTC.

In its sample, this clonotype was seen once. The gene calls are TRBV5-1 and TRBJ1-1; tentatively, D is TRBD1 (6 bases). The V gene lost 4 bases and the J gene lost 5 bases, with 15 bases spanning the gap. Germline CDR1 SGHRS, CDR2 YFSETQ. This CDR3 comprises 14 residues. The CDR3 nucleotides read TGCGCCAGCAGCCGGGGGGGGCCTAGGACTGAAGCTTTCTTT. Protein product: CASSRGGPRTEAFF.

The J gene is TRBJ1-1, the V gene TRBV7-2; maybe TRBD1 (5 bases). This CDR3 spans 14 amino acids. V shed 5 bases and J shed 4 bases, with 14 bases lying between them. The germline V gene encodes CDR1 SGHTA and CDR2 FQGNSA. The CDR3 region has the DNA TGTGCCAGCAGCCCCCTGGGGGGTCGCACTGAAGCTTTCTTT. It translates to CASSPLGGRTEAFF.

V and J are TRBV7-2 and TRBJ2-7; D not resolved. The end of the DNA aligns better with TRBJ2-5, so the J call may be wrong. There are 14 residues in the CDR3. The V gene's germline CDR1 is SGHTA and CDR2 FQGNSA. This CDR3 is CASSSMDPRETQYF. DNA for the CDR3: TGTGCCAGCAGCTCCATGGACCCCAGAGAGACCCAGTACTTC.

This clonotype has ten or more counts. This chain connects TRBV5-1 to TRBJ2-5; D unresolved. Per the germline V gene, CDR1 is SGHRS and CDR2 is YFSETQ. V shed 1 base and J shed 5 bases, with 3 bases lying between them. This CDR3 contains 11 residues. CDR3 sequence: CASSLMETQYF. In DNA, the CDR3 is TGCGCCAGCAGCTTGATGGAGACCCAGTACTTC. The full variable domain, rest sourced from reference TRBV5-1 and TRBJ2-5, is KAGVTQTPRYLIKTRGQQVTLSCSPISGHRSVSWYQQTPGQGLQFLFEYFSETQRNKGNFPGRFSGRQFSNSRSEMNVSTLELGDSALYLCASSLMETQYFGPGTRLLVL.

This chain uses TRBV15 with TRBJ1-1, with D unresolved. Germline-derived CDR1 and CDR2 are LNHNV and YYDKDF (reference sequence). The CDR3 runs 14 residues. Trimming took off 0 bases at V and 3 bases at J, with 8 bases between the two ends. The CDR3, as DNA: TGTGCCACCAGCAGAGATTTTACAGACACTGAAGCTTTCTTT. This translates into CATSRDFTDTEAFF.

The rearrangement links TRBV6-1 to TRBJ2-5; 11 nucleotides agree with TRBD1. V lost 6 bases, J lost 6 bases, and 9 bases stayed unmatched. The CDR3 consists of 15 residues. The germline gives CDR1 MNHNS, CDR2 SASEGT. CDR3 nucleotide sequence: TGTGCCAGCAGCGAACCGGGACAGGGGGGAAAGACCCAGTACTTC. This gives the protein CASSEPGQGGKTQYF.

In its sample, this clonotype was seen a few times. Being one base from a much bigger clone, this may be a read error. The chain combines TRBV6-6 with TRBJ2-7, with D uncertain. The V gene's germline CDR1 is MNHNY and CDR2 SVGAGI (reference sequence). The V and J ends lost 5 bases and 2 bases respectively, with 4 bases between them. This CDR3 is built from 11 residues. The CDR3: CASSNTYEQYF. The CDR3 DNA reads TGTGCCAGCAGTAACACCTACGAGCAGTACTTC.

The V call is TRBV7-9, the J call TRBJ1-1; 9 bases are shared with TRBD1. Per germline, CDR1 SEHNR and CDR2 FQNEAQ (reference sequence). V lost 5 bases, J lost 6 bases, and 7 bases stayed unmatched. The CDR3 runs 14 residues. CDR3 DNA: TGTGCCAGCAGCCAAATGGGACAGGGAGCTGAAGCTTTCTTT. As protein: CASSQMGQGAEAFF.

This clonotype was detected ten times or more. The V call is TRBV4-2, the J call TRBJ2-5; 11 positions match TRBD2. The CDR3 is made up of 16 amino acids. Losses at the gene ends were 1 base for V and 4 bases for J; bases not matched to a gene: 5. The V gene's germline CDR1 is LGHNA and CDR2 YNFKEQ. The CDR3 bases are TGTGCCAGCAGCCAAGTACTAGCGGGGGCGGGAGAGACCCAGTACTTC. This translates into CASSQVLAGAGETQYF.

This clonotype was observed once. The V and J genes are TRBV12-3 or TRBV12-4 and TRBJ2-7, with D maybe TRBD1 (6 bases). Trimming stripped 3 bases from V and 2 bases from J, with 14 bases between. This CDR3 has 15 residues. The CDR3 sequence is CASSFQARGTYEQYF. In nucleotides, the CDR3 is TGTGCCAGCAGTTTTCAGGCCAGGGGTACCTACGAGCAGTACTTC.

About this clonotype itself: It is unclear where the CDR3 begins or ends on the DNA, so no DNA is shown, and the CDR3 is as TCRdb lists it. CDR3 in amino acids: CASSRQLSYGYTFGETQYF. The chain couples TRBV5-6 to TRBJ2-5; TRBD1, the D gene given by the table, was not confirmed from the DNA. The CDR3 length is 19 residues, termini included. CDR1 SGHDT and CDR2 YYEEEE come from the germline V gene.

CDR3 sequence: CASTNREPSSYEQYF. As DNA, the CDR3 is TGTGCCAGCACCAACAGGGAACCAAGCTCCTACGAGCAGTACTTC. The chain recombines TRBV6-1 with TRBJ2-7; possibly TRBD1 for D (6 bases). Germline CDR1 MNHNS, CDR2 SASEGT. The CDR3 spans 15 residues. V shed 7 bases and J shed 0 bases, with 16 bases lying between them.

The table lists this clonotype with a few counts. The chain is built from TRBV24-1 and TRBJ1-2, with 8 bases aligning to TRBD1. This CDR3 has 14 amino acids. Per the germline V gene, CDR1 is KGHDR and CDR2 is SFDVKD. The J segment lost 2 bases and the V segment lost 9 bases, leaving 7 bases of the junction unmatched. CDR3 coding DNA: TGTGCCACCCGAAACGGGACAGGAAACTATGGCTACACCTTC. Its translation is CATRNGTGNYGYTF.

This chain uses TRBV6-1 with TRBJ2-3, with D perhaps being TRBD1 or TRBD2 (5 bases each). Germline V gene sequence: CDR1 MNHNS, CDR2 SASEGT. V lost 6 bases and J lost 6, with 25 bases in between. CDR3 size: 17 residues. The DNA of the CDR3 is TGTGCCAGCAGCCACACCAGCGGAGGTAGTGGGACGGATACGCAGTATTTT. Translating it yields CASSHTSGGSGTDTQYF.

This chain connects TRBV7-9 to TRBJ2-1; D is perhaps TRBD1 (6 bases). The germline V gene encodes CDR1 SEHNR and CDR2 FQNEAQ (reference sequence). Trimming removed 7 bases at V and 1 base at J, with 17 bases between. This CDR3 contains 16 residues. The CDR3 region has the DNA TGTGCCAGCACCGGCGTACAGGGTGGGTCCTACAATGAGCAGTTCTTC. Amino acids: CASTGVQGGSYNEQFF. Full variable domain (missing parts from reference TRBV7-9 and TRBJ2-1): DTGVSQNPRHKITKRGQNVTFRCDPISEHNRLYWYRQTLGQGPEFLTYFQNEAQLEKSRLLSDRFSAERPKGSFSTLEIQRTEQGDSAMYLCASTGVQGGSYNEQFFGPGTRLTVL.

The rearrangement links TRBV4-2 to TRBJ1-6; TRBD1 aligns across 8 bases. The V segment lost 0 bases and the J segment 10 bases; nucleotides outside the gene matches: 11. Germline V CDR1 and CDR2: LGHNA, YNFKEQ. The CDR3 is made up of 17 amino acids. The CDR3 DNA reads TGTGCCAGCAGCCAAGAGGGGGTGGACAGGGTAGGGTCACCCCTCCACTTT. Protein product: CASSQEGVDRVGSPLHF.

The chain links TRBV10-3 to TRBJ2-4; 7 positions agree with TRBD1. Gene TRBJ2-5 matches the end of the DNA better, so the J call may be wrong. The CDR3 totals 11 residues. CDR1 is ENHRY, CDR2 SYGVKD, per germline. The CDR3 sequence is CAMGQKETQYF. The CDR3 nucleotides are TGTGCCATGGGACAGAAGGAGACCCAGTACTTC.

This clonotype was detected ten times or more. The V gene is TRBV4-1, the J gene TRBJ2-7; tentatively, D is TRBD1 (6 bases). CDR1 and CDR2 (germline): MGHRA, YSYEKL. This CDR3 comprises 15 residues. The V end was cut by 0 bases, the J end by 2 bases, with 11 bases between. CDR3 protein: CASSQDPRGPYEQYF. The CDR3 DNA follows: TGCGCCAGCAGCCAAGACCCCAGGGGTCCCTACGAGCAGTACTTC.